Below, 7 T cell receptor beta chains from the same sample are listed, as sequenced in a study of blood T cell repertoires in COVID-19 (dated by TCRdb to 2018 to 2021). The receptor library was made with the immunoSEQ multiplex PCR assay. Not all clones reach the TCRdb copy of this immuneACCESS table, which keeps in-frame sequences only. Checked studies attribute under half of the gap to unresolved V genes and leave the rest unexplained. The table for this sample lists around 160,000 clones; roughly 93% of them were counted only once. In total, the top ten clones hold about 2.3% of the sample. Sequencing input: peripheral blood. The receptors stem from a man between 18 and 35 years old with acute or convalescent COVID-19.

The gene calls are TRBV24-1 and TRBJ2-1; 9 bases agree with TRBD1. The V gene's germline CDR1 is KGHDR and CDR2 SFDVKD. This CDR3 spans 15 amino acids. Trimming at V came to 4 bases and at J to 10 bases, leaving 10 bases not matched to a gene. This CDR3 reads CATSDPGQGAGEQFF. CDR3 in DNA: TGTGCCACCAGTGACCCGGGACAGGGAGCGGGAGAGCAGTTCTTC.

The CDR3 DNA reads TGTGCCAGCGGACAGAAAAACACTGAAGCTTTCTTT. Its translation: CASGQKNTEAFF. This chain joins TRBV14 and TRBJ1-1; TRBD1 might be the D (6 bases). V was trimmed by 8 bases and J by 2 bases, leaving 9 bases between them. This CDR3 is built from 12 residues. The germline CDR1 and CDR2 sequences are SGHDN and FVKESK.

The chain uses TRBV7-9 and TRBJ1-4; 8 positions match TRBD1. Germline V CDR1 and CDR2: SEHNR, FQNEAQ (reference sequence). The trim removed 4 bases at V and 8 bases at J, leaving 3 bases unmatched. The CDR3 covers 13 residues. CDR3 sequence reads: CASSWTGNEKLFF. The CDR3 DNA is TGTGCCAGCAGCTGGACAGGGAACGAAAAACTGTTTTTT.

The genes are TRBV24-1 and TRBJ2-7; 10 nucleotides match TRBD1. The germline V gene encodes CDR1 KGHDR and CDR2 SFDVKD. Trimming removed 1 base from V and 6 bases from J; junction bases left unmatched: 2. The CDR3 sequence is 14 residues long. CDR3 sequence: CATSDFDRGREQYF. CDR3 in DNA: TGTGCCACCAGTGATTTCGACAGGGGGCGCGAGCAGTACTTC.

Only one count was recorded for this clone. CDR3 DNA: TGTGCCAGCAGCGTCCACTCTGGAAACACCATATATTTT. Its protein is CASSVHSGNTIYF. The chain is built from TRBV11-2 and TRBJ1-3; D ambiguous. Germline V gene lookup returns CDR1 SGHAT and CDR2 FQNNGV. The V gene lost 5 bases and the J gene lost 0 bases, with 5 bases spanning the gap. This CDR3 is 13 amino acids long.

The chain combines TRBV19 with TRBJ1-1; D uncertain. The CDR3 is made up of 13 amino acids. V shed 8 bases and J shed 4 bases, with 14 bases lying between them. Germline V CDR1 and CDR2: LNHDA, SQIVND (reference sequence). CDR3 amino acids: CASSEARATEAFF. Here the CDR3 DNA reads TGTGCCAGTTCGGAGGCACGGGCCACTGAAGCTTTCTTT.

The V call is TRBV7-6, the J call TRBJ1-2; 8 nucleotides line up with TRBD1. This CDR3 comprises 16 residues. V was pared by 1 base and J by 4 bases, with 8 bases of the junction left unmatched. CDR1 and CDR2 (germline): SGHVS, FNYEAQ. The CDR3 loop is CASSLVGGQGSYGYTF. For the CDR3, the DNA is TGTGCCAGCAGCTTAGTGGGTGGACAGGGAAGCTATGGCTACACCTTC.